This T cell receptor (beta chain) comes out of a study of blood T cell repertoires in COVID-19. The CDR3 has 19 amino acids. V trimming: 2 bases; J trimming: 2 bases; junction bases outside the gene matches: 14. Germline assignment: CDR1 ENHRY and CDR2 SYGVKD. The data were produced by immunoSEQ multiplex PCR, yet TCRdb's version contains in-frame clones alone and is incomplete. Among hundreds of thousands of clones listed, 86% were seen once. The sequenced material came from peripheral blood. The receptor comes from a young woman with active or convalescent COVID-19. The chain combines TRBV10-3 with TRBJ2-7, with 11 bases fitting TRBD2. The CDR3, as DNA: TGTGCCATCAGTGAGCAGGACTTACTGGGACTAGCGGAAACCTACGAGCAGTACTTC. As protein: CAISEQDLLGLAETYEQYF.